This TCR beta chain was sequenced during a study of shared clonotypes between healthy human individuals. Study results and caveats: The generation probabilities recorded for non-shared clonotypes fell below those of clonotypes shared by all four donors. Measured sharing among donors was expected to vary with sequencing depth.

This CDR3 spans 15 amino acids. Germline V gives CDR1 MNHEY, CDR2 SMNVEV (reference sequence). Unmatched junction bases numbered 4, after V lost 0 bases and J lost 7 bases. As to this clone: Its cognate antigen is unknown.

Original methodology: Junction-only sequences without quality scores were provided by ImmunoSEQ, so filtering was different. The method was immunoSEQ multiplex PCR; TCRdb's version includes in-frame clones alone and lacks a portion of them. V and J calls and clone size are copied from that table; D and trimming were computed from the DNA. This sample has about 2.1 million clones, with just under 95% found just once. Terminally differentiated effector memory CD45RA+ cells were excluded by CCR7 positive selection of CD45RO-negative cells. Caucasian adults residing in Nashville, Tennessee made up all the donors.

The origin of this receptor is a man aged 18 to 35 in good health. Some clones in this sample may be carry-over from other donors' samples. Sequencing was done on a sample of naive CD8+ T cells from PBMCs. V usage is TRBV27 and J usage is TRBJ2-1, with 9 nucleotides matching TRBD2. CDR3 amino acids: CASSLSVAGVNEQFF. CDR3 sequence (DNA): TGTGCCAGCAGTTTATCAGTAGCGGGGGTAAATGAGCAGTTCTTC.